The 7 T cell receptor beta chains reported below all come from one sample, sequenced in a study of cytomegalovirus exposure and HLA in healthy donors. PCR primers comprised 60 Vbeta and 13 Jbeta primers. The repertoire was sequenced with immunoSEQ multiplex PCR; TCRdb's copy has only in-frame clones and lacks some. The data show under 250,000 clones, 65% to 80% seen once. Sequencing input: PBMCs. These receptors came from a man aged 45-60 years in good health and CMV-seronegative.

This clone came up a few times. The chain uses TRBV9 and TRBJ2-2, with D tentatively TRBD2 (5 bases). This CDR3 has 16 residues. Trimming took 0 bases from V and 7 from J, leaving 16 bases between them. Germline V gene sequence: CDR1 SGDLS, CDR2 YYNGEE. For the CDR3, the DNA is TGTGCCAGCAGCGTAGCCGGTCGGGCGGGTAACGGGGAGCTGTTTTTT. Its protein product is CASSVAGRAGNGELFF.

This clone has just a few counts. The chain employs TRBV11-2 and TRBJ2-6; D might be TRBD2 (6 bases). The CDR3 runs 18 residues. Germline CDR1 reads SGHAT; CDR2 reads FQNNGV. Trimming pared 1 base from V and 2 bases from J, leaving 15 bases between. In DNA form, the CDR3 reads TGTGCCAGCAGCTTAGTCCTTGTCCCGGGAGCTGGGGCCAACGTCCTGACTTTC. It encodes CASSLVLVPGAGANVLTF.

The chain carries TRBV19 and TRBJ1-3, with a weak D call TRBD1 (5 bases). The germline V gene encodes CDR1 LNHDA and CDR2 SQIVND (reference sequence). Trimming took 7 bases from V and 0 from J, leaving 13 bases between them. This CDR3 contains 15 residues. CDR3 loop: CASKEGTISGNTIYF. The CDR3 coding sequence is TGTGCCAGTAAGGAGGGGACTATCTCTGGAAACACCATATATTTT.

The V and J genes are TRBV7-6 and TRBJ2-1; TRBD1 might be the D (6 bases). Looked up from germline, CDR1 is SGHVS and CDR2 is FNYEAQ. V was pared by 5 bases and J by 8 bases, with 13 bases between. This CDR3 region has 13 residues. DNA of the CDR3: TGTGCCAGCAGCCCGAACAGGGTCGATGAGCAGTTCTTC. This translates into CASSPNRVDEQFF.

The chain carries TRBV29-1 and TRBJ2-7; 7 bases align to TRBD2. V was pared by 4 bases and J by 3 bases, with 12 bases of the junction left unmatched. The CDR3 totals 15 residues. Per the germline V gene, CDR1 is SQVTM and CDR2 is ANQGSEA. CDR3: CSVVWAGRGGYEQYF. The CDR3 region has the DNA TGCAGCGTTGTGTGGGCAGGGCGCGGGGGCTACGAGCAGTACTTC.

The chain employs TRBV19 and TRBJ2-5; D unclear. The germline gives CDR1 LNHDA, CDR2 SQIVND (reference sequence). The length of the CDR3 is 13 residues. V was cut by 5 bases and J by 5 bases, with 12 bases left in between. The CDR3: CASSPRARETQYF. DNA for the CDR3: TGTGCCAGTAGTCCGAGAGCTAGGGAGACCCAGTACTTC.

V gene TRBV9 combines with J gene TRBJ2-2, with 12 positions matching TRBD2. V shed 4 bases, J shed 7 bases, and the junction held 11 bases outside the gene matches. This CDR3 comprises 17 residues. CDR1 is SGDLS and CDR2 is YYNGEE in the germline V gene. For the CDR3, the DNA is TGTGCCAGCAGCAACTCCCGACTAGCGGGAGAGGGCGGGGAGCTGTTTTTT. Amino acids: CASSNSRLAGEGGELFF.